The clone carrying this T cell receptor beta chain was detected a few times. CDR1 and CDR2 from the germline V gene are ENHRY and SYGVKD. CDR3 length: 14 amino acids. Trimming shortened V by 6 bases and J by 7 bases, and 18 bases separated the two germline ends. This sample was taken from a study of T cells in Graves' hyperthyroidism and ophthalmopathy. About the study: At initial diagnosis, before any treatment had begun, peripheral blood was obtained.

Amplified TCR beta CDR3 regions derived from RNA transcripts. First-round RT-PCR with HTBI primers amplified the TCR CDR3 region. TCRdb used MiXCR to reprocess the multiplex PCR reads, holding one entry per CDR3 protein. The sample records some 600,000 distinct CDR3 sequences, around 13% being singletons. The chain couples TRBV10-3 to TRBJ1-2; possible D gene TRBD1, 5 bases. This TCR came from a woman in her twenties or thirties with Graves' hyperthyroidism that later progressed to Graves' ophthalmopathy. Specimen: blood. The CDR3 nucleotides are TGTGCCATCAGGGCCCGGGACCGACAAACTGGCTACACCTTC. Translation: CAIRARDRQTGYTF.